Each of the 29 T cell receptor beta chains below was sequenced from the same sample in a study of T cell clonality in common variable immunodeficiency (dated by TCRdb to about 2015). Libraries were built with the immunoSEQ multiplex PCR assay. The table was pulled from immuneACCESS by TCRdb, which kept in-frame rearrangements only. Such tables lose some clones; where checked, under half of the loss comes from unresolved V genes, and the rest has no known cause. This sample shows about 60,000 clones, and none of them turns up only once. The ten most abundant clones make up over 1.5% of the sample. The sample taken for sequencing was peripheral blood mononuclear cells. Receptors were obtained from a person between 18 and 69 years old in good health.

This clone occurred many times. The read gets to within 3 residues of the CDR3 end, and the germline J gene fills in the rest. The gene calls are TRBV20-1 and TRBJ2-5; TRBD1 matches at 7 bases. After removal of 2 bases from V and 5 bases from J, the junction contained 2 bases not matched to a gene. The CDR3 totals 12 residues. Germline V gene lookup returns CDR1 DFQATT and CDR2 SNEGSKA (reference sequence). The part of the CDR3 DNA that was read is TGCAGTGCTAGACAGGGGGATGAGACC. Translating gives CSARQGDET. In full, the CDR3 reads CSARQGDETQYF.

This clone showed up many times. The read gets to within 3 residues of the CDR3 end, and the germline J gene fills in the rest. This sequence joins TRBV20-1 and TRBJ1-1, with 10 bases lining up with TRBD1. This CDR3 has 13 amino acids. Per the germline V gene, CDR1 is DFQATT and CDR2 is SNEGSKA (reference sequence). CDR3 in amino acids: CSARVTGGLGAFF. CDR3 DNA, as far as it was read: TGCAGTGCTAGAGTGACAGGGGGCTTAGGG.

There are many counts of this clone. The sequenced fragment ends 3 residues before the CDR3 boundary, so the rest is inferred from the germline J gene. The chain combines TRBV5-6 with TRBJ2-1; a possible D gene is TRBD2 (5 bases). Between the trimmed V and J ends, which lost 0 bases and 7 bases, there was a span of 11 bases. This CDR3 region has 14 residues. Germline CDR1 reads SGHDT; CDR2 reads YYEEEE. Here the CDR3 reads CASSLALARNEQFF. The sequenced CDR3 bases are TGTGCCAGCAGCTTGGCGCTAGCAAGGAATGAG.

This clone was counted many times. The CDR3 end is not reached by the read, which stops 3 residues before it; the germline J gene fills it in. This sample includes further DNA sequences coding for the same CDR3. V and J are TRBV7-8 and TRBJ1-1, with 8 bases matching TRBD1. V trimming: 5 bases; J trimming: 0 bases; junction bases outside the gene matches: 5. Germline-derived CDR1 and CDR2 are SGHVS and FQNEAQ. This CDR3 is 15 amino acids long. Incomplete CDR3 DNA: TGTGCCAGCAGCCCCTGGGACAGGCTGAACACTGAA. Its translation is CASSPWDRLNTE. The full CDR3 sequence reads CASSPWDRLNTEAFF.

At least ten counts were recorded for this clone. Read coverage stops 3 residues before the CDR3 terminus; the germline J gene supplies the remainder. This sequence joins TRBV5-1 and TRBJ1-1; tentative D call: TRBD1 (5 bases). CDR1 is SGHRS and CDR2 is YFSETQ in the germline V gene. The CDR3 extends over 14 amino acids. The germline V and J ends were trimmed by 0 bases and 3 bases, with 9 bases remaining between them. The CDR3 protein is CASSLGRGYTEAFF. The sequenced part of the CDR3 DNA is TGCGCCAGCAGCTTGGGTCGGGGGTACACTGAA.

This clone was picked up many times. The read terminates 3 residues ahead of where the CDR3 ends, so the germline J gene completes it. The chain recombines TRBV28 with TRBJ2-7; D unresolved. Germline CDR1 reads MDHEN; CDR2 reads SYDVKM. V was clipped by 5 bases and J by 0 bases, with 8 bases between them. The CDR3 runs to 13 residues. The covered CDR3 bases are TGTGCCAGCAGTCGGTACCGCTCCTACGAG. This gives the protein CASSRYRSYE. The whole CDR3 is CASSRYRSYEQYF.

Turning to this clone: The read ends 3 residues shy of where the CDR3 ends; the end is completed using the germline J gene. The rearrangement links TRBV7-8 to TRBJ2-3, with D possibly TRBD2 on 6 matching bases. Germline CDR1 is SGHVS and CDR2 is FQNEAQ. Deletions cut 3 bases from V and 3 bases from J, with 16 bases between. The CDR3 is 16 amino acids. CDR3 DNA (partial): TGTGCCAGCAGCTTTGGGGCCGGAGGGAAGACAGATACG. Encoded protein: CASSFGAGGKTDT. The entire CDR3 reads CASSFGAGGKTDTQYF.

This clone was observed many times. The sequence runs out 3 residues before the end of the CDR3; the remainder is reconstructed from the germline J gene. V is TRBV2 and J is TRBJ2-7; tentatively, D is TRBD1 (6 bases). From germline, CDR1 is SNHLY and CDR2 FYNNEI. V was clipped by 6 bases and J by 0 bases, with 12 bases between them. CDR3 length equals 14 residues. The CDR3 bases that were read are TGTGCCAGCAGCCCTCAGGGGAGCTCCTACGAG. It yields the protein CASSPQGSSYE. From start to end, the CDR3 is CASSPQGSSYEQYF.

This clone was recorded at least ten times. The read gets to within 3 residues of the CDR3 end, and the germline J gene fills in the rest. V is TRBV2 and J is TRBJ2-2, with D unclear. The germline gives CDR1 SNHLY, CDR2 FYNNEI. Trimming left V 7 bases short and J 1 base short, with 10 bases between. The CDR3 consists of 14 residues. CDR3 DNA, as far as it was read: TGTGCCAGCACGGCGGAGCAGAACACCGGGGAG. It is translated as CASTAEQNTGE. From start to end, the CDR3 is CASTAEQNTGELFF.

This clone was seen repeatedly, ten times or more. The CDR3 end falls 3 residues outside the read, so it is completed with the germline J gene. The chain carries TRBV20-1 and TRBJ2-4, with D possibly matching TRBD2 (5 bases). The length of the CDR3 is 15 residues. Germline V CDR1 and CDR2: DFQATT, SNEGSKA (reference sequence). V was clipped by 0 bases and J by 7 bases, with 16 bases between them. CDR3 sequence reads: CSARDLNSPGNIQYF. CDR3 bases read: TGCAGTGCTAGAGATCTAAACTCCCCGGGGAACATT.

On this clone: The read comes to an end 3 residues before the CDR3 does, leaving the germline J gene to fill in the end. The chain joins TRBV11-2 to TRBJ1-1, with unresolved D. Germline CDR1 reads SGHAT; CDR2 reads FQNNGV. The CDR3 is 13 amino acids. Between the trimmed V and J ends, which lost 2 bases and 3 bases, there was a span of 7 bases. The CDR3 DNA, read in part, is TGTGCCAGCAGCTTACAAAGGGACACTGAA. Its translation is CASSLQRDTE. In full, the CDR3 reads CASSLQRDTEAFF.

The table lists this clone with many counts. The DNA ends 3 residues before the CDR3 does, and the rest of the CDR3 is filled in from the germline J gene. The chain has TRBV7-2 and TRBJ1-2; 11 bases are shared with TRBD1. The CDR3 contains 15 residues. Losses at the gene ends were 3 bases for V and 4 bases for J; bases not matched to a gene: 4. CDR1 and CDR2 (germline): SGHTA, FQGNSA. This chain's CDR3 is CASSFGQGAFYGYTF. Partial CDR3 DNA: TGTGCCAGCAGCTTCGGACAGGGGGCCTTCTATGGC.

Ten or more counts support this clone. Coverage ceases 3 residues before the CDR3 finishes, and the germline J gene fills in the end. The rearrangement uses TRBV5-1 and TRBJ2-1; 11 bases align to TRBD1. This CDR3 is built from 18 residues. Trimming removed 0 bases from V and 8 bases from J; junction bases left unmatched: 13. Germline CDR1 reads SGHRS; CDR2 reads YFSETQ. Partial CDR3 DNA: TGCGCCAGCAGCTTGGCCAGGACAGGGGGCGCGATGAGCGATGAG. Translating gives CASSLARTGGAMSDE. Given in full, the CDR3 is CASSLARTGGAMSDEQFF.

This clone was counted ten times or more. Read coverage stops 3 residues before the CDR3 terminus; the germline J gene supplies the remainder. The rearrangement uses TRBV12-3 or TRBV12-4 and TRBJ2-1, with a weak D call TRBD1 (6 bases). This CDR3 has 13 residues. V was trimmed by 3 bases and J by 4 bases, leaving 7 bases between them. CDR3 sequence reads: CASSFDRYNEQFF. The CDR3 bases that were read are TGTGCCAGCAGTTTCGACAGGTACAATGAG.

The sample holds many counts of this clone. The read falls 3 residues short of the CDR3 end, and the missing part is taken from the germline J gene. The chain combines TRBV10-1 with TRBJ1-1; TRBD1 might be the D (5 bases). Germline lookup yields CDR1 WNHNN and CDR2 SYGVQD (reference sequence). The V gene lost 4 bases and the J gene lost 4 bases, with 10 bases spanning the gap. The CDR3 is made up of 13 amino acids. The sequenced CDR3 bases are TGCGCCAGCAGTGTGGGGCTTTCCACTGAA. Its protein product is CASSVGLSTE. The complete CDR3 reads CASSVGLSTEAFF.

There are many counts of this clone. The CDR3 end lies 3 residues beyond the end of the read and is filled in from the germline J gene. The J gene is TRBJ1-1, the V gene TRBV18; D possibly corresponds to TRBD1 (5 bases). The V end lost 3 bases, the J end lost 1 base, and 12 bases lay between the germline ends. The CDR3 covers 15 residues. CDR1 is KGHSH and CDR2 is LQKENI in the germline V gene. The CDR3 sequence is CASSPSPGQNTEAFF. CDR3 bases read: TGTGCCAGCTCACCGTCGCCAGGGCAGAACACTGAA.

This clone has ten or more counts. From the germline J gene comes the end of the CDR3, since the read stops 3 residues before it. V is TRBV2 and J is TRBJ2-7; possibly TRBD2 for D (5 bases). This CDR3 contains 16 residues. Trimming took 7 bases from V and 2 from J, leaving 21 bases between them. Germline CDR1 is SNHLY and CDR2 is FYNNEI. The part of the CDR3 DNA that was read is TGTGCCAGCATCGACGGGTCCCTAGCTGGGACCTACGAG. The encoded protein is CASIDGSLAGTYE. The CDR3 in its entirety is CASIDGSLAGTYEQYF.

A note on this clone: Read data end 3 residues before the CDR3 end; the end is taken from the germline J gene. The chain carries TRBV7-9 and TRBJ2-7; the match to TRBD1 covers 11 bases. Germline V gives CDR1 SEHNR, CDR2 FQNEAQ (reference sequence). The length of the CDR3 is 14 residues. Trimming cost V 9 bases and J 6 bases; bases outside gene matches: 10. CDR3 sequence reads: CASRRGQGDSEQYF. CDR3 DNA, as far as it was read: TGTGCCAGTAGGAGGGGACAGGGGGACTCCGAG.

This clone was recorded many times. The read gets to within 3 residues of the CDR3 end, and the germline J gene fills in the rest. V usage is TRBV7-8 and J usage is TRBJ2-5; D may be TRBD1 (5 bases). Trimming took 5 bases from V and 5 from J, leaving 18 bases between them. The CDR3 has 15 amino acids. CDR1 is SGHVS and CDR2 is FQNEAQ in the germline V gene. The chain's CDR3 is CASSPNAGFGETQYF. CDR3 DNA, as far as it was read: TGTGCCAGCAGCCCGAACGCAGGGTTCGGGGAGACC.

This clone has ten or more counts. The CDR3 end lies 3 residues beyond the end of the read and is filled in from the germline J gene. J is TRBJ2-2 and V is TRBV7-3; no reliable D call. The germline V and J ends were trimmed by 2 bases and 4 bases, with 5 bases remaining between them. The germline V gene encodes CDR1 SGHTA and CDR2 FQGTGA. This CDR3 has 13 residues. CDR3 DNA, as far as it was read: TGTGCCAGCAGCTTACCGGGCACCGGGGAG. Its translation: CASSLPGTGE. The whole CDR3 reads CASSLPGTGELFF.

This clone was picked up a small number of times. The observed sequence ends 3 residues before the CDR3 terminus, with the missing tail filled in from the germline J gene. The chain employs TRBV19 and TRBJ1-5; TRBD1 aligns across 7 bases. Germline lookup yields CDR1 LNHDA and CDR2 SQIVND (reference sequence). The CDR3 spans 15 residues. Unmatched junction bases numbered 12, after V lost 7 bases and J lost 6 bases. The CDR3 bases that were read are TGTGCCAGTACCGCGGTAGGGGGCGCCTTTCAGCCC. It encodes CASTAVGGAFQP. The whole CDR3 sequence reads CASTAVGGAFQPQHF.

This clone was observed many times. Germline and junction disagree at one end, which may indicate a read error. The read ends 3 residues before the CDR3 terminus; that terminus is restored from the germline J gene. The chain combines TRBV2 with TRBJ1-3; 9 positions match TRBD1. The CDR3 is 14 amino acids. Germline V gene data show CDR1 as SNHLY and CDR2 as FYNNEI. The CDR3 sequence is CASSEMTGGNAIYF. The covered CDR3 bases are TGTGCCAGCAGTGAAATGACAGGGGGAAACGCC.

In this sample, this clone turned up many times. The read halts 3 residues ahead of the CDR3 end, with the missing end drawn from the germline J gene. This chain links TRBV10-3 with TRBJ2-5; no firm D call. Germline assignment: CDR1 ENHRY and CDR2 SYGVKD. The length of the CDR3 is 11 residues. The CDR3 protein is CGVEYQETQYF. CDR3 bases read: TGTGGAGTAGAATACCAAGAGACC.

This clone was observed at least ten times. The read is 3 residues too short to cover the CDR3 end, so that end is filled in from the germline J gene. The chain recombines TRBV30 with TRBJ1-1; D is ambiguous. V dropped 5 bases and J dropped 1 base, with 14 bases sitting between them. CDR1 and CDR2 from the germline V gene are GTSNPN and SVGIG (reference sequence). CDR3 length: 14 residues. The CDR3 spells CAWALGPSNTEAFF. The CDR3 bases that were read are TGTGCCTGGGCCCTAGGCCCCTCGAACACTGAA.

Notes on this clone: The read terminates 3 residues before the CDR3 end, so the remaining end is supplied by the germline J gene. V gene TRBV11-3 combines with J gene TRBJ1-2; 7 bases agree with TRBD1. Germline assignment: CDR1 SGHNT and CDR2 YENEEA. With V trimmed by 3 bases and J by 2 bases, 3 bases remained unmatched. There are 14 residues in the CDR3. CDR3 sequence: CASSFDRDNYGYTF. The covered CDR3 bases are TGTGCCAGCAGCTTTGACAGGGACAACTATGGC.

This clone was recorded many times. The read gets to within 3 residues of the CDR3 end, and the germline J gene fills in the rest. The chain is built from TRBV6-2 or TRBV6-3 and TRBJ2-7, with 12 bases identical to TRBD2. Germline trimming cut 2 bases from V and 3 bases from J; bases unmatched to any gene: 2. CDR1 is MNHEY and CDR2 is SVGEGT in the germline V gene. The CDR3 runs 15 residues. The covered CDR3 bases are TGTGCCAGCAGTTACCTAGCGGGAGGGATCTACGAG. The encoded protein is CASSYLAGGIYE. The full CDR3 is CASSYLAGGIYEQYF.

This clone showed up many times. The germline gene is not matched at one end of the junction; a read error may be the cause. The read ends 3 residues shy of where the CDR3 ends; the end is completed using the germline J gene. The chain links TRBV4-2 to TRBJ1-2; a possible D gene is TRBD1 (6 bases). Germline V gene data show CDR1 as LGHNA and CDR2 as YNFKEQ. CDR3 length equals 16 residues. This CDR3 reads CASSQAGIQGLEGYTF. The sequenced CDR3 bases are TGCGCCAGCAGCCAAGCCGGGATACAGGGATTGGAAGGC.

This clone was observed many times. The CDR3 end falls 3 residues outside the read, so it is completed with the germline J gene. The chain links TRBV20-1 to TRBJ1-1, with D perhaps TRBD1 (6 bases). CDR3 length: 14 amino acids. V lost 5 bases, J lost 4 bases, and 17 bases lay in between. CDR1 and CDR2 (germline): DFQATT, SNEGSKA (reference sequence). The CDR3 here is CSALTGGRSTEAFF. CDR3 DNA (partial): TGCAGTGCTTTAACGGGGGGCAGGAGCACTGAA.

This clone was observed many times. The read is 3 residues too short to cover the CDR3 end, so that end is filled in from the germline J gene. The chain carries TRBV20-1 and TRBJ2-1; 9 bases are shared with TRBD2. V lost 0 bases to trimming and J lost 5 bases; unmatched junction nucleotides: 8. Looked up from germline, CDR1 is DFQATT and CDR2 is SNEGSKA (reference sequence). The CDR3 sequence is 16 residues long. Partial CDR3 DNA: TGCAGTGCTAGAGATTGGGCGGGAGGGCCCCACAATGAG. Its translation: CSARDWAGGPHNE. The full CDR3 sequence reads CSARDWAGGPHNEQFF.